This T cell receptor (beta chain) was documented in a study of metastatic and nonmetastatic thyroid tumors. In the study's own analysis: A distant-metastasis classifier for papillary thyroid cancer was built using CDR3 differences across clinicopathological groups. Using MiXCR, TCRdb re-called clones from the PCR reads. These V and J calls originate from TCRdb's pipeline instead of the authors' own analysis. Of tens of thousands of clones listed, around 20% were seen once; the top ten hold about 8%. V was shortened by 0 bases and J by 3 bases, with 7 bases between the two germline ends. The CDR3 has 13 amino acids. Germline CDR1 is SGHRS and CDR2 is YFSETQ. Patients were all untreated before their thyroid surgery.

Sequences were obtained from blood. This TCR came from a female donor with papillary thyroid cancer or a benign thyroid nodule (not recorded which). Some clones in this sample may be carry-over from other donors' samples. The chain is built from TRBV5-1 and TRBJ2-7; D possibly corresponds to TRBD1 (5 bases). The CDR3 DNA follows: TGCGCCAGCAGCTTGGGCAGGGACTACGAGCAGTACTTC. Translation gives CASSLGRDYEQYF.